The 32 T cell receptor beta chains below come from one sample, sequenced in a study of cytomegalovirus exposure and HLA in healthy donors. PCR primers comprised 60 Vbeta and 13 Jbeta primers. Assay: immunoSEQ multiplex PCR; the TCRdb copy retains only in-frame clones and omits some. The data hold roughly 150,000 clones, with 60% to 75% observed a single time. Sequencing was performed on PBMCs. The receptors here all came from a woman between 50 and 59 years old in good health and CMV-seropositive.

This clone was seen a few times. The gene calls are TRBV7-9 and TRBJ1-3; tentatively, D is TRBD1 (6 bases). Per the germline V gene, CDR1 is SEHNR and CDR2 is FQNEAQ (reference sequence). The CDR3 extends over 17 amino acids. The germline V and J ends were trimmed by 3 bases and 4 bases, with 19 bases remaining between them. The CDR3, as DNA: TGTGCCAGCAGCTTCGTGTACTGCAGGGGATGCGGAAACACCATATATTTT. It is translated as CASSFVYCRGCGNTIYF.

This clone was seen a few times. The chain joins TRBV6-4 to TRBJ2-3, with 12 positions matching TRBD2. The germline V gene encodes CDR1 MRHNA and CDR2 SNTAGT. The CDR3 has 15 amino acids. With 8 bases clipped from V and 2 bases from J, the junction kept 5 bases outside the gene matches. CDR3: CASSRLAGDTDTQYF. The CDR3 DNA is TGTGCCAGCTCCCGACTAGCGGGAGACACAGATACGCAGTATTTT.

As DNA, the CDR3 is TGTGCCAGCAGCTTAGCACAGGGGCAGGGTGAGCAGTTCTTC. Encoded protein: CASSLAQGQGEQFF. J is TRBJ2-1 and V is TRBV7-3, with 7 bases lining up with TRBD1. The CDR3 is 14 residues long. J lost 9 bases, V lost 2 bases, and 7 bases had no gene match. The germline CDR1 and CDR2 sequences are SGHTA and FQGTGA.

The genes are TRBV29-1 and TRBJ2-5; D not certain. V lost 8 bases and J 11 bases, leaving 21 bases between the germline ends. Germline assignment: CDR1 SQVTM and CDR2 ANQGSEA. The CDR3 totals 12 residues. The CDR3 spells CSSWNGPLEQYF. CDR3 in DNA: TGCAGCTCGTGGAATGGTCCCTTGGAGCAGTACTTC.

This clone was found a few times. The V and J genes are TRBV19 and TRBJ2-2; a weak D match, TRBD1 (6 bases). The CDR3 sequence is 16 residues long. V was pared by 1 base and J by 3 bases, with 12 bases between. Looked up from germline, CDR1 is LNHDA and CDR2 is SQIVND (reference sequence). The CDR3 is CASSIAMAGDTGELFF. CDR3 DNA: TGTGCCAGTAGTATAGCCATGGCAGGGGACACCGGGGAGCTGTTTTTT.

This clone was recorded once. Sequence at one end of the junction differs from germline and may be a read error. This chain links TRBV30 with TRBJ1-2; 8 nucleotides align to TRBD1. This CDR3 contains 13 residues. Germline V gives CDR1 GTSNPN, CDR2 SVGIG (reference sequence). In DNA, the CDR3 is TGTGCCTGGAGTGAGGGGACAGGTTTTACCCCAGCCTTC. This sequence encodes CAWSEGTGFTPAF.

With respect to this clone: One end of the junction fails to match germline, which may point to a read error. The chain combines TRBV29-1 with TRBJ2-5; D is ambiguous. In germline, CDR1 is SQVTM, CDR2 ANQGSEA. This CDR3 has 14 amino acids. CDR3 loop: CSVEDGFSQETQYF. CDR3 coding DNA: TGCAGCGTTGAAGATGGGTTCTCCCAAGAGACACAGTACTTC.

The rearrangement links TRBV6-5 to TRBJ1-5, with TRBD1 matching over 8 bases. The CDR3 has 12 residues. V was pared by 5 bases and J by 15 bases, with 9 bases of the junction left unmatched. Germline lookup yields CDR1 MNHEY and CDR2 SVGAGI. DNA for the CDR3: TGTGCCAGCAGTGTCAGGGGGCGGGGGTGGCATTTT. It yields the protein CASSVRGRGWHF.

This clone occurred once. The CDR3 protein is CASSLEGTGNGEQYF. CDR3 bases: TGCGCCAGCAGCTTGGAAGGGACAGGGAACGGGGAGCAGTACTTC. The chain links TRBV5-1 to TRBJ2-7; TRBD1 agrees at 9 bases. Looked up from germline, CDR1 is SGHRS and CDR2 is YFSETQ. Germline trimming cut 0 bases from V and 7 bases from J; bases unmatched to any gene: 8. The CDR3 sequence is 15 residues long.

This clone turned up a few times. This chain uses TRBV6-6 with TRBJ1-4; D uncertain. The CDR3 spans 13 residues. Germline loops: CDR1 MNHNY, CDR2 SVGAGI (reference sequence). Trimming cost V 7 bases and J 10 bases, with 16 bases left between them. The DNA of the CDR3 is TGTGCCAGCACGGGATTGGCCTCGGGAAAACTGTTTTTT. This gives the protein CASTGLASGKLFF.

In its sample, this clone was seen once. The V gene is TRBV29-1, the J gene TRBJ2-7, with D perhaps TRBD2 (6 bases). The V end lost 5 bases, the J end lost 2 bases, and 13 bases lay between the germline ends. The length of the CDR3 is 13 residues. CDR1 and CDR2 from the germline V gene are SQVTM and ANQGSEA. The CDR3 region is CSVWGTFTYEQYF. In nucleotides, the CDR3 is TGCAGCGTTTGGGGGACTTTCACCTACGAGCAGTACTTC.

The chain couples TRBV9 to TRBJ1-1, with unresolved D. Germline CDR1 SGDLS, CDR2 YYNGEE. The ends were cut back, 0 bases at V and 3 bases at J, with 9 bases in the middle. CDR3 length: 14 amino acids. The CDR3 loop is CASSVGNRDTEAFF. The CDR3 DNA reads as TGTGCCAGCAGCGTAGGAAACCGGGACACTGAAGCTTTCTTT.

The chain is built from TRBV30 and TRBJ2-1; D remains ambiguous. The germline CDR1 and CDR2 sequences are GTSNPN and SVGIG (reference sequence). CDR3 length: 15 amino acids. The V end was cut by 5 bases, the J end by 2 bases, with 16 bases between. For the CDR3, the DNA is TGTGCCTGGGCCCAAAATAGGCGGACCTACAATGAGCAGTTCTTC. The encoded protein is CAWAQNRRTYNEQFF.

The chain has TRBV6-5 and TRBJ2-5; D not certain. The end of the DNA is better explained by TRBJ2-7, so the J call may be wrong. CDR3 length: 14 amino acids. In germline, CDR1 is MNHEY, CDR2 SVGAGI. DNA for the CDR3: TGTGCCAGCAGTTACTCGAGGTACTCCTACGAGCAGTACTTC. Translated: CASSYSRYSYEQYF.

The V gene is TRBV6-5, the J gene TRBJ1-1, with D unclear. The germline V and J ends were trimmed by 8 bases and 7 bases, with 11 bases remaining between them. Per the germline V gene, CDR1 is MNHEY and CDR2 is SVGAGI. The CDR3 extends over 11 amino acids. Written as DNA, the CDR3 is TGTGCCAGCTCCCTCCGGGGTGAAGCTTTCTTT. This sequence encodes CASSLRGEAFF.

CDR3 loop: CASSIDRGKDQPQHF. CDR3 nucleotides: TGTGCCAGCAGTATTGACAGGGGTAAGGATCAGCCCCAGCATTTT. The V gene is TRBV2, the J gene TRBJ1-5; TRBD1 matches at 8 bases. V was pared by 5 bases and J by 5 bases, with 8 bases of the junction left unmatched. There are 15 residues in the CDR3. Germline CDR1 SNHLY, CDR2 FYNNEI.

The chain's CDR3 is CASSERDSYNSPLHF. In nucleotides, the CDR3 is TGTGCCAGCAGTGAACGGGATTCCTATAATTCACCCCTCCACTTT. This rearrangement joins TRBV6-1 to TRBJ1-6, with no clear D. CDR1 and CDR2 (germline): MNHNS, SASEGT. This CDR3 spans 15 amino acids. The V and J ends lost 2 bases and 1 base respectively, with 6 bases between them.

The chain's CDR3 is CAISPGLGADTQYF. CDR3 nucleotides: TGTGCCATTTCGCCGGGACTAGGAGCAGATACGCAGTATTTT. J is TRBJ2-3 and V is TRBV5-4, with 8 bases fitting TRBD2. The CDR3 loop spans 14 amino acids. The V and J ends lost 9 bases and 4 bases, in that order; junction bases with no gene match: 10. Looked up from germline, CDR1 is SGHNT and CDR2 is YYREEE (reference sequence).

The chain uses TRBV7-9 and TRBJ2-3, with D tentatively TRBD2 (5 bases). V was shortened by 5 bases and J by 11 bases, with 17 bases between the two germline ends. Germline CDR1 and CDR2: SEHNR and FQNEAQ (reference sequence). This CDR3 is 13 amino acids long. The CDR3 nucleotides are TGTGCCAGCAGCCCCCGGACTCTTAATGGGCAGTATTTT. The encoded protein is CASSPRTLNGQYF.

This clone has just one count. J is TRBJ1-1 and V is TRBV9; tentatively, D is TRBD1 (5 bases). V was trimmed by 4 bases and J by 1 base, leaving 11 bases between them. CDR3 size: 14 residues. CDR1 SGDLS and CDR2 YYNGEE come from the germline V gene. The CDR3 sequence: CASSSGVANTEAFF. For the CDR3, the DNA is TGTGCCAGCAGCTCGGGGGTAGCGAACACTGAAGCTTTCTTT.

This chain uses TRBV15 with TRBJ2-5; 11 nucleotides align to TRBD1. The ends lost 1 base at V and 5 bases at J; junction bases unmatched: 3. The CDR3 has 15 residues. Germline CDR1 LNHNV, CDR2 YYDKDF (reference sequence). The CDR3 nucleotides read TGTGCCACCAGCAGAGGTGGGACAGGGGGGGAGACCCAGTACTTC. Its protein product is CATSRGGTGGETQYF.

The rearrangement joins TRBV5-1 to TRBJ2-5; no reliable D call. With 7 bases removed from V and 4 bases from J, the gap between germline ends came to 11 bases. Germline V gives CDR1 SGHRS, CDR2 YFSETQ. The CDR3 spans 12 residues. The CDR3 nucleotides are TGCGCCAGCGGCCTTAATGGAGAGACCCAGTACTTC. It yields the protein CASGLNGETQYF.

J is TRBJ2-3 and V is TRBV5-4; the match to TRBD2 covers 8 bases. The CDR3 length is 15 residues. Germline lookup yields CDR1 SGHNT and CDR2 YYREEE (reference sequence). J was trimmed by 1 base and V by 3 bases; bases with no gene match: 4. CDR3 region: CASSSGGAGTDTQYF. CDR3 bases: TGTGCCAGCAGCTCCGGGGGGGCTGGCACAGATACGCAGTATTTT. The whole variable domain, remainder taken from reference TRBV5-4 and TRBJ2-3, is ETGVTQSPTHLIKTRGQQVTLRCSSQSGHNTVSWYQQALGQGPQFIFQYYREEENGRGNFPPRFSGLQFPNYSSELNVNALELDDSALYLCASSSGGAGTDTQYFGPGTRLTVL.

V usage is TRBV6-5 and J usage is TRBJ1-1; D is possibly TRBD1 (6 bases). This CDR3 has 13 residues. V was trimmed by 7 bases and J by 4 bases, leaving 13 bases between them. The germline V gene has CDR1 MNHEY and CDR2 SVGAGI. The CDR3 loop is CASTPGVSTEAFF. The CDR3 region has the DNA TGTGCCAGCACTCCAGGGGTTAGCACTGAAGCTTTCTTT.

This chain joins TRBV4-1 and TRBJ1-4, with 7 bases matching TRBD1. Trimming removed 4 bases from V and 10 bases from J; junction bases left unmatched: 12. Germline V gene lookup returns CDR1 MGHRA and CDR2 YSYEKL. The CDR3 contains 15 residues. CDR3 nucleotides: TGCGCCAGCAGCCTCTCTGACAGGGTAGGAGGAAAACTGTTTTTT. Its translation: CASSLSDRVGGKLFF.

The rearrangement joins TRBV13 to TRBJ2-6; TRBD2 aligns across 14 bases. The CDR3 covers 18 residues. Germline values: CDR1 PRHDT, CDR2 FYEKMQ (reference sequence). Unmatched junction bases numbered 4, after V lost 4 bases and J lost 2 bases. The CDR3 nucleotides read TGTGCCAGCAGCTCGGGACTAGCGGGGGAACCTGGGGCCAACGTCCTGACTTTC. Protein: CASSSGLAGEPGANVLTF. Combining the CDR3 with reference TRBV13 and TRBJ2-6 gives the whole variable domain AAGVIQSPRHLIKEKRETATLKCYPIPRHDTVYWYQQGPGQDPQFLISFYEKMQSDKGSIPDRFSAQQFSDYHSELNMSSLELGDSALYFCASSSGLAGEPGANVLTFGAGSRLTVL.

This clone has a handful of counts. The chain employs TRBV25-1 and TRBJ1-1, with D hard to call. Trimming removed 8 bases at V and 0 bases at J, with 13 bases between. The germline V gene encodes CDR1 MGHDK and CDR2 SYGVNS. This CDR3 has 14 amino acids. CDR3 bases: TGTGCCAGCGAAGAGGGTGCCATGAACACTGAAGCTTTCTTT. Translation gives CASEEGAMNTEAFF. Together with reference TRBV25-1 and TRBJ1-1, the CDR3 gives the full variable domain: EADIYQTPRYLVIGTGKKITLECSQTMGHDKMYWYQQDPGMELHLIHYSYGVNSTEKGDLSSESTVSRIRTEHFPLTLESARPSHTSQYLCASEEGAMNTEAFFGQGTRLTVV.

This rearrangement joins TRBV5-1 to TRBJ1-5; D is perhaps TRBD1 (6 bases). Trimming stripped 1 base from V and 7 bases from J, with 12 bases between. CDR3 length: 14 amino acids. CDR1 and CDR2 (germline): SGHRS, YFSETQ. The CDR3 sequence: CASSLWAGEQPQHF. The CDR3 nucleotides read TGCGCCAGCAGCTTGTGGGCAGGGGAACAGCCCCAGCATTTT. Variable domain in full (rest from reference TRBV5-1 and TRBJ1-5): KAGVTQTPRYLIKTRGQQVTLSCSPISGHRSVSWYQQTPGQGLQFLFEYFSETQRNKGNFPGRFSGRQFSNSRSEMNVSTLELGDSALYLCASSLWAGEQPQHFGDGTRLSIL.

The chain joins TRBV19 to TRBJ1-1; maybe TRBD1 (6 bases). CDR1 is LNHDA and CDR2 is SQIVND in the germline V gene (reference sequence). Trimming removed 6 bases from V and 1 base from J, with 15 bases in between. The CDR3 has 15 residues. As DNA, the CDR3 is TGTGCCAGTAGCAAACAGGGCCTAGGGAACACTGAAGCTTTCTTT. This translates into CASSKQGLGNTEAFF.

The chain employs TRBV5-1 and TRBJ2-3, with 12 bases fitting TRBD2. V lost 4 bases and J lost 7; bases outside the gene matches: 10. CDR3 length: 16 residues. The germline V gene encodes CDR1 SGHRS and CDR2 YFSETQ. CDR3 residues: CASSEYRLAGDHTQYF. The CDR3 nucleotides read TGCGCCAGCAGCGAATATAGACTAGCGGGGGATCATACGCAGTATTTT.

This chain connects TRBV5-5 to TRBJ2-7; the match to TRBD2 covers 14 bases. The V gene end was trimmed by 0 bases and the J gene end by 2 bases; junction bases not matched to a gene: 7. Per germline, CDR1 SGHKS and CDR2 YYEKEE (reference sequence). This CDR3 contains 18 residues. The CDR3 sequence: CASSLAWTSGGSTYEQYF. In DNA form, the CDR3 reads TGTGCCAGCAGCTTGGCGTGGACTAGCGGGGGGTCTACCTACGAGCAGTACTTC.

This rearrangement joins TRBV19 to TRBJ1-3; TRBD1 matches 9 bases. The CDR3 is 14 residues long. Germline V lookup: CDR1 LNHDA, CDR2 SQIVND (reference sequence). V lost 9 bases to trimming and J lost 0 bases; unmatched junction nucleotides: 3. The CDR3 loop reads CASGTGSSGNTIYF. In DNA, the CDR3 is TGTGCCAGCGGGACAGGGAGCTCTGGAAACACCATATATTTT. Looking up the rest from reference TRBV19 and TRBJ1-3 gives the full variable domain: DGGITQSPKYLFRKEGQNVTLSCEQNLNHDAMYWYRQDPGQGLRLIYYSQIVNDFQKGDIAEGYSVSREKKESFPLTVTSAQKNPTAFYLCASGTGSSGNTIYFGEGSWLTVV.